A selection of T cell receptor beta chains follows, all from one sample in a study of blood T cell repertoires in COVID-19. The table came from immunoSEQ multiplex PCR; TCRdb's copy has only in-frame clones and leaves some out. Of fewer than 80,000 clones listed, 79% are singletons. The sample taken for sequencing was peripheral blood. These receptors were taken from a woman aged 80 or older with active or convalescent COVID-19. Both conserved end residues are part of each CDR3. Each record gives: CDR3 protein, CDR3 DNA, J gene, CDR3 length, D gene, clone size, V gene. D genes are given only for firm matches. Size is stated for part of the rows, as once, few or many counts, or as a class when the clone is expanded.

CASSATSGISYEQYF,TGTGCCAGCAGTGCGACTAGCGGGATTTCCTACGAGCAGTACTTC,TRBJ2-7,15,TRBD2,few,TRBV2
CASSVTGWTYGYTF,TGTGCCAGCAGCGTTACAGGGTGGACCTATGGCTACACCTTC,TRBJ1-2,14,.,many,TRBV2
CASSWDRNTEAFF,TGTGCCAGCAGCTGGGACAGGAACACTGAAGCTTTCTTT,TRBJ1-1,13,TRBD1,.,TRBV11-2
CASTLIAGIPDTQYF,TGCGCCAGCACCCTCATCGCGGGAATTCCAGATACGCAGTATTTT,TRBJ2-3,15,.,few,TRBV5-1
CASSNLGGGVRDTQYF,TGTGCCAGCAGCAACCTCGGGGGAGGGGTGAGGGATACGCAGTATTTT,TRBJ2-3,16,.,.,TRBV21-1
CASSQGGGIANEKLFF,TGTGCCAGCAGCCAAGGGGGGGGAATTGCTAATGAAAAACTGTTTTTT,TRBJ1-4,16,.,few,TRBV3-1/TRBV3-2
CASSPYRDNDSGNTIYF,TGTGCCAGCAGTCCCTACCGGGACAATGACTCTGGAAACACCATATATTTT,TRBJ1-3,17,.,.,TRBV6-6
CASSLLAGGNEQFF,TGTGCCAGCAGCTTACTAGCGGGAGGGAATGAGCAGTTCTTC,TRBJ2-1,14,TRBD2,.,TRBV5-6
CASSEYIELAGGFF,TGTGCCAGCAGTGAATATATCGAACTAGCGGGAGGCTTCTTC,TRBJ2-1,14,TRBD2,.,TRBV2
CATSDEGQQSSYEQYF,TGTGCCACCAGTGATGAGGGACAGCAGAGCTCCTACGAGCAGTACTTC,TRBJ2-7,16,TRBD1,.,TRBV24-1
CASSIDPGRLETQYF,TGTGCCAGTAGTATAGATCCAGGGCGTTTGGAGACCCAGTACTTC,TRBJ2-5,15,.,.,TRBV19
CASRLAGYGYTF,TGTGCCAGCAGACTAGCCGGTTATGGCTACACCTTC,TRBJ1-2,12,.,.,TRBV2
CAIWDRGYEKLFF,TGTGCCATTTGGGACAGGGGCTATGAAAAACTGTTTTTT,TRBJ1-4,13,TRBD1,.,TRBV7-7
CASSLLGAGLNQPQHF,TGTGCCAGCAGTTTATTAGGGGCAGGGCTCAATCAGCCCCAGCATTTT,TRBJ1-5,16,.,.,TRBV28
CASSSMDRDATTRGQPQHF,TGTGCCAGCAGCTCCATGGACAGGGATGCTACGACTAGGGGTCAGCCCCAGCATTTT,TRBJ1-5,19,TRBD1,.,TRBV5-8
CASSPPRGTGVEKLFF,TGTGCCAGCAGCCCACCCAGGGGGACAGGGGTTGAAAAACTGTTTTTT,TRBJ1-4,16,TRBD1,once,TRBV28
CASSSRTSQIYNEQFF,TGCGCCAGCAGCAGCAGGACTAGCCAAATCTACAATGAGCAGTTCTTC,TRBJ2-1,16,TRBD2,once,TRBV4-1